Each of the 3 T cell receptor beta chains below was sequenced from the same sample in a study of PD-L1 blockade in urothelial cancer. Profiling relied on immunoSEQ multiplex PCR, and the TCRdb table lists in-frame clones only, not all of them. The repertoire holds tens of thousands of clones, with almost 85% as singletons. Sequences were derived from PBMCs, sampled around atezolizumab (anti-PD-L1) treatment. These receptor sequences come from a man between 65 and 85 years old with urothelial cancer.

V and J are TRBV6-5 and TRBJ2-5, with 8 bases matching TRBD2. The CDR3 sequence is 16 residues long. After removal of 0 bases from V and 3 bases from J, the junction contained 6 bases not matched to a gene. The germline V gene encodes CDR1 MNHEY and CDR2 SVGAGI. The CDR3 loop reads CASSYSKAGGEETQYF. The CDR3 nucleotides read TGTGCCAGCAGTTACTCGAAGGCGGGAGGTGAAGAGACCCAGTACTTC.

The rearrangement links TRBV19 to TRBJ2-2, with D perhaps TRBD2 (6 bases). CDR1 and CDR2 (germline): LNHDA, SQIVND (reference sequence). This CDR3 has 14 residues. The V end was cut by 9 bases, the J end by 2 bases, with 13 bases between. The CDR3 coding sequence is TGTGCCAGCACGTACGGGGGAAACACCGGGGAGCTGTTTTTT. Translation: CASTYGGNTGELFF.

CDR3 nucleotide sequence: TGTGCCAGCAGCTCCTCTCGGACAGGGGGATGGGACAATGAGCAGTTCTTC. This sequence encodes CASSSSRTGGWDNEQFF. The rearrangement links TRBV28 to TRBJ2-1; 10 bases are shared with TRBD1. Germline CDR1 reads MDHEN; CDR2 reads SYDVKM. V dropped 6 bases and J dropped 5; count of bases not matched to a gene: 13. The CDR3 runs to 17 residues.